This record covers a single T cell receptor beta chain. This PCR relied on a set of 60 Vbeta primers and 13 Jbeta primers. Some clones are missing from TCRdb's copy, which holds only in-frame ones; the method was immunoSEQ multiplex PCR. The sample lists about 120,000 clones, 74% occurring once. The data were taken from a study of cytomegalovirus exposure and HLA in healthy donors. Sequencing was done on a sample of PBMCs. This TCR was sampled from a woman aged 45 to 65 in good health and CMV-seropositive.

CDR3 in amino acids: CASSWIAGGNYNEQFF. CDR3 DNA sequence: TGTGCCAGCAGCTGGATAGCGGGAGGGAATTACAATGAGCAGTTCTTC. The chain uses TRBV7-3 and TRBJ2-1, with 11 bases that match TRBD2. The CDR3 length is 16 residues. Germline CDR1 is SGHTA and CDR2 is FQGTGA. J lost 4 bases, V lost 4 bases, and 6 bases had no gene match. The full variable domain, completed using reference TRBV7-3 and TRBJ2-1, is GAGVSQTPSNKVTEKGKYVELRCDPISGHTALYWYRQSLGQGPEFLIYFQGTGAADDSGLPNDRFFAVRPEGSVSTLKIQRTERGDSAVYLCASSWIAGGNYNEQFFGPGTRLTVL.